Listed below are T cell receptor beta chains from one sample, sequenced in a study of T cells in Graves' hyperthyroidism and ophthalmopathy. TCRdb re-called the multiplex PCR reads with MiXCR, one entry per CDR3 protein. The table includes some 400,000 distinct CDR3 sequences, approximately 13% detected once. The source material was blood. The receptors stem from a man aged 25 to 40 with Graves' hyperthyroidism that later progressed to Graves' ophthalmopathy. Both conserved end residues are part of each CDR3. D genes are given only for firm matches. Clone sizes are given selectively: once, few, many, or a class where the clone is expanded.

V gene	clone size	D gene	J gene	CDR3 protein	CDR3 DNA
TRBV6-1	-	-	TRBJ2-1	CASSLRDSYNEQFF	TGTGCCAGCAGTCTCCGGGACTCCTACAATGAGCAGTTCTTC
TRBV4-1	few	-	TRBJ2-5	CASSQGFQGGGETQYF	TGCGCCAGCAGCCAAGGATTCCAGGGAGGAGGAGAGACCCAGTACTTC
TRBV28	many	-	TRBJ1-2	CASTWSQGGYTF	TGTGCCAGCACCTGGAGTCAGGGGGGCTACACCTTC
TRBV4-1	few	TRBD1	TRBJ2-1	CASSQAPFRQGHNEQFF	TGCGCCAGCAGCCAAGCCCCCTTTAGACAGGGGCACAATGAGCAGTTCTTC
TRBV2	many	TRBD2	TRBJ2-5	CASSENAGGSETQYF	TGTGCCAGCAGTGAAAACGCGGGGGGGTCAGAGACCCAGTACTTC
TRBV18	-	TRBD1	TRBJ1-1	CASSPRDRGGEAFF	TGTGCCAGCTCACCACGTGACAGGGGGGGAGAAGCTTTCTTT
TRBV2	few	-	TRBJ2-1	CASSGVLEQFF	TGTGCCAGCAGTGGGGTCCTCGAGCAGTTCTTC
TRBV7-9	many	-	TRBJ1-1	CASSSFRTPEAFF	TGTGCCAGCAGCTCCTTCAGGACACCCGAGGCTTTCTTT
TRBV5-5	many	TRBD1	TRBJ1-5	CASSRTGGNQPQHF	TGTGCCAGCAGTCGGACAGGGGGCAATCAGCCCCAGCATTTT
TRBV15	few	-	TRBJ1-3	CATSRDLQRFSGNTIYF	TGTGCCACCAGCAGAGATCTTCAGAGATTCTCTGGAAACACCATATATTTT